Shown below are 11 T cell receptor beta chains from a single sample sequenced in a study of blood T cells in healthy people across ages. Primers used in a second PCR of roughly 6 to 11 cycles were a sample-barcoded 5' primer and a J-beta primer mix. TCRdb called the 5' RACE reads again in MiXCR, with one record for every CDR3 protein. The repertoire holds 600,000 to 1,000,000 distinct CDR3 sequences, with 58% as singletons. The sample taken for sequencing was blood. Receptors were obtained from a man aged 25-45 years in good health.

This chain links TRBV5-1 with TRBJ2-7, with unresolved D. The J call could be wrong; TRBJ2-5 is a better fit for the DNA end. The CDR3 contains 11 residues. In germline, CDR1 is SGHRS, CDR2 YFSETQ. In nucleotides, the CDR3 is TGCGCCAGCAGGACTGAAAAGACCCAGTACTTC. It yields the protein CASRTEKTQYF.

This chain uses TRBV20-1 with TRBJ1-1; TRBD1 matches 7 bases. The V segment lost 7 bases and the J segment 1 base; nucleotides outside the gene matches: 9. From germline, CDR1 is DFQATT and CDR2 SNEGSKA (reference sequence). The CDR3 consists of 14 residues. This chain's CDR3 is CSGGPGTENTEAFF. In DNA, the CDR3 is TGCAGTGGAGGCCCCGGGACAGAGAACACTGAAGCTTTCTTT.

This clonotype occurred a few times. The chain combines TRBV2 with TRBJ2-5; 10 bases fit TRBD1. This CDR3 is built from 17 residues. V trimming: 6 bases; J trimming: 5 bases; junction bases outside the gene matches: 15. The germline CDR1 and CDR2 sequences are SNHLY and FYNNEI. CDR3 sequence (DNA): TGTGCCAGCAGCGGCTCACCGGGACAGGGGAGTGGCGAGACCCAGTACTTC. Its protein product is CASSGSPGQGSGETQYF.

The chain recombines TRBV9 with TRBJ2-1; D tentatively fits TRBD1 or TRBD2 (6 bases each). V was pared by 2 bases and J by 6 bases, with 12 bases between. Per germline, CDR1 SGDLS and CDR2 YYNGEE. This CDR3 has 14 amino acids. In DNA form, the CDR3 reads TGTGCCAGCAGCGTCGGAGGGGGGCTCAATGAGCAGTTCTTC. The encoded protein is CASSVGGGLNEQFF. Based on the CDR3 plus reference TRBV9 and TRBJ2-1, the full variable domain is DSGVTQTPKHLITATGQRVTLRCSPRSGDLSVYWYQQSLDQGLQFLIQYYNGEERAKGNILERFSAQQFPDLHSELNLSSLELGDSALYFCASSVGGGLNEQFFGPGTRLTVL.

The rearrangement links TRBV6-1 to TRBJ2-3, with 10 bases aligning to TRBD2. Germline V CDR1 and CDR2: MNHNS, SASEGT. The CDR3 sequence is 18 residues long. The junction had 10 bases not matched to a gene; V was cut back by 2 bases and J by 2 bases. CDR3 sequence: CASSERTSGSLLTDTQYF. The DNA of the CDR3 is TGTGCCAGCAGTGAAAGGACTAGCGGCTCACTTCTCACAGATACGCAGTATTTT.

The rearrangement uses TRBV6-5 and TRBJ2-5; 10 bases line up with TRBD2. The DNA end lines up better with TRBJ2-7; the J call may be wrong. CDR1 and CDR2 (germline): MNHEY, SVGAGI. CDR3 length equals 13 residues. The CDR3 bases are TGTGCCAGCAGGGTGACTAGCGGGTACGAGCAGTACTTC. Translating gives CASRVTSGYEQYF.

The chain links TRBV7-9 to TRBJ2-4; D is uncertain. The closer fit of TRBJ2-5 to the DNA end suggests the J call may be wrong. Germline V lookup: CDR1 SEHNR, CDR2 FQNEAQ (reference sequence). The CDR3 has 15 residues. The CDR3 sequence: CASSPPVTDLETQYF. The CDR3, as DNA: TGTGCCAGCAGCCCCCCAGTTACCGATCTTGAGACCCAGTACTTC.

V and J are TRBV29-1 and TRBJ2-7; 7 positions agree with TRBD1. The V segment lost 6 bases and the J segment 0 bases; nucleotides outside the gene matches: 8. CDR3 length: 14 amino acids. CDR1 is SQVTM and CDR2 is ANQGSEA in the germline V gene. DNA of the CDR3: TGCAGCGTGGGGGACAGATTCAGCTCCTACGAGCAGTACTTC. This gives the protein CSVGDRFSSYEQYF.

The chain is built from TRBV28 and TRBJ1-2, with 7 bases aligning to TRBD1. This CDR3 has 12 residues. The germline gives CDR1 MDHEN, CDR2 SYDVKM. Trimming removed 10 bases from V and 7 bases from J; junction bases left unmatched: 9. This chain's CDR3 is CATPDRAFGYTF. The CDR3 DNA sequence: TGTGCCACACCCGACAGGGCCTTTGGCTACACCTTC.

The V gene is TRBV7-2, the J gene TRBJ2-6, with a tentative D call TRBD1 (5 bases). With 5 bases removed from V and 4 bases from J, the gap between germline ends came to 18 bases. CDR3 length: 17 amino acids. Looked up from germline, CDR1 is SGHTA and CDR2 is FQGNSA. The CDR3 DNA follows: TGTGCCAGCAGCATCCTACAGAAGACAGCCGGGGCCAACGTCCTGACTTTC. This codes for CASSILQKTAGANVLTF. Supplemented by reference TRBV7-2 and TRBJ2-6, the full variable domain reads GAGVSQSPSNKVTEKGKDVELRCDPISGHTALYWYRQSLGQGLEFLIYFQGNSAPDKSGLPSDRFSAERTGGSVSTLTIQRTQQEDSAVYLCASSILQKTAGANVLTFGAGSRLTVL.

The chain links TRBV7-2 to TRBJ2-5; 9 nucleotides agree with TRBD2. Per the germline V gene, CDR1 is SGHTA and CDR2 is FQGNSA. Unmatched junction bases numbered 7, after V lost 8 bases and J lost 6 bases. The CDR3 runs to 13 residues. The CDR3 sequence: CASLVSGGKTQYF. The CDR3 DNA sequence: TGTGCCAGCCTTGTTAGCGGGGGAAAGACCCAGTACTTC.